This TCR beta chain was identified during a study of shared clonotypes between healthy human individuals. Naivety among CD8 cells was defined by CD45RO negativity and positive CCR7 selection, thereby excluding terminally differentiated effector memory CD45RA+ cells. About this clone: This sample includes further DNA sequences coding for the same CDR3.

Sequencing was performed with immunoSEQ multiplex PCR; in TCRdb, only in-frame clones are kept and a portion is missing. The repertoire has hundreds of thousands of clones, 85% to 95% of them found once; the top ten carry over 0.1%. This CDR3 is 13 amino acids long. Germline CDR1 is MGHRA and CDR2 is YSYEKL. Trimming removed 4 bases at V and 0 bases at J, with 7 bases between. The chain recombines TRBV4-1 with TRBJ2-7; D is uncertain. The receptor's source is a woman aged 25 to 45 in good health. Sequencing was done on a sample of naive CD8+ T cells sorted from blood. CDR3 in amino acids: CASSPGISYEQYF. The CDR3 DNA follows: TGCGCCAGCAGCCCGGGCATCTCCTACGAGCAGTACTTC.